This note documents a single T cell receptor (beta chain) sequence. V lost 4 bases to trimming and J lost 1 base, with 11 bases between them. Germline CDR1 and CDR2: SGHRS and YFSETQ. This CDR3 region has 14 residues. The patients all showed relapse after autologous stem cell transplantation, while their brentuximab vedotin exposure varied. Best outcomes ranged across complete response, partial response and progressive disease. Some clones are missing from TCRdb's copy, which holds only in-frame ones; the method was immunoSEQ multiplex PCR. The sample lists roughly 13,000 clones, approximately 92% seen once, with more than 9% in the top ten. These data come from a study of PD-1 blockade in classical Hodgkin lymphoma.

The TCR originated in a human donor with classical Hodgkin lymphoma. The material sequenced was peripheral blood mononuclear cells (PBMCs), taken at baseline. The chain joins TRBV5-1 to TRBJ2-5; no reliable D call. The CDR3: CASSPGVGQETQYF. The CDR3 DNA reads TGCGCCAGCAGCCCCGGTGTCGGCCAAGAGACCCAGTACTTC.